The TCR beta chain under discussion was sequenced for a study of cytomegalovirus exposure and HLA in healthy donors. Study-wide context: About 85 million unique TCRs from HLA-typed donors were held in an early release of data. Study-wide points: A later analysis revealed that TCR association rates differed between HLA loci, peaking at DRB1 and bottoming out at HLA-C. One cluster of highly shared sequence variants probably arose as a sequencing artifact.

CDR1 is SGHTS, CDR2 YDEGEE, per germline. After removal of 4 bases from V and 1 base from J, the junction contained 4 bases not matched to a gene. This CDR3 region has 16 residues. A word on this clone: Its specificity is unknown.

Researchers ran the PCR with 60 Vbeta and 13 Jbeta primers. TCRdb's table, derived via immunoSEQ multiplex PCR, lists solely in-frame clones and lacks some. The repertoire holds fewer than 200,000 clones, with over 75% as singletons. J is TRBJ2-5 and V is TRBV5-8, with 13 bases identical to TRBD2. Material for sequencing was PBMCs. The clonotype was recovered from a human donor in good health. The CDR3 loop is CASSLGTSGVQETQYF. The CDR3, as DNA: TGTGCCAGCAGCCTCGGGACTAGCGGGGTCCAAGAGACCCAGTACTTC.